Below, one T cell receptor (beta chain) is given with its context. The target of this receptor is not known. Nothing much larger sits one base from this clone, and base qualities are not available. The sample contains more than one DNA sequence encoding this CDR3. This sample is part of a study of shared clonotypes between healthy human individuals (dated by TCRdb to 2020 to 2022). Background on the whole study: The cohort included three men and a couple of women between 18 and 49 years of age. The study deeply sequenced blood TCR repertoires of 5 or 6 healthy adults to estimate repertoire size and the extent of clonotype sharing between individuals. Leukapheresis yielded between about 0.94 and 10 billion PBMCs per donor. Libraries were prepared and TCR repertoires were sequenced by different laboratories using diverse techniques, in order to increase sequencing depth and limit assay-specific biases. Broader findings and caveats from the paper: Based on pairwise subsampling, the degree of clonotype sharing among donors was expected to be affected by sequencing depth. The genetic and exposure-history diversity represented was limited by the small number of donors. Sampling was restricted to blood, and TCR repertoires in tissues likely differ from the TCR repertoires found in blood.

The CDR3, cysteine through phenylalanine, is 13 amino acids long. Only CDR3 DNA is held: 39 bases, read in frame from base 1. Trimming takes 0 bases from V and 4 bases from J, and the germline ends sit 5 bases apart. Reading the germline V gene gives CDR1 SGHRS and CDR2 YFSETQ. Using the deep immunoSEQ assay, multiplex PCR amplified TCR CDR3 regions from genomic DNA. Genomic DNA extracted from each cell subset was distributed evenly over all wells of several immunoSEQ 96-well plates, and each plate served as one replicate. Each replicate PCR for unsorted PBMC received roughly 0.3 ug genomic DNA, equal to 30,000 to 35,000 T cell genomes. Genomic DNA from unsorted PBMC was sequenced over ten immunoSEQ deep assay plates. The purified libraries were quantified using a Qubit 3.0 fluorometer, sized with a Bioanalyzer 2100, and then quantified again using the KAPA Library Quantification kit. Every immunoSEQ 96-well plate was sequenced on a dedicated single-read 150-cycle Illumina NextSeq 550 flow cell. The authors processed their data as follows. Because the immunoSEQ output held only junctional sequences and lacked quality scores, the filtering could not match the filtering applied to full-length reads. Sequences were annotated with PyIR, a Python wrapper for IgBLAST v1.9, and V/J genes and CDR3 were assigned using IMGT germline references. Any read was removed if the V/J assignment was weak (E-value above 1e-6), the CDR3 was missing, or the read contained stop codons, out-of-frame junctions, or ambiguous translated residues. V3J clonotypes were defined as sequences sharing an identical inferred V gene, J gene, and CDR3 amino acid sequence. The percentage overlap between two repertoires was calculated by dividing the number of shared unique clonotypes by the size of the smaller repertoire. Repertoire richness was assessed with RTK rarefaction, the Chao1 estimator, and Recon v2.1 estimates of unobserved clonotypes. TCRdb holds this immuneACCESS table with in-frame rearrangements only. Some clones are missing; in checked studies, unresolved V genes explain under half, and the rest has no known cause. V and J calls and clone size are copied from that table; D and trimming were computed from the DNA. This sample gives 450,000 to 500,000 clones in total; over 70% of them show up just once. Of the sample, 9.5% to 15% is held by the ten largest clones.

Donors were healthy HIV-negative adults with no recently reported acute infections or vaccinations. Every donor was a Caucasian adult living in Nashville, Tennessee, USA. In the unsorted samples, 90 million or so PBMCs were counted, and genomic DNA was extracted using the QIAamp DNA Blood Mini kit. Blood was collected by leukapheresis, and PBMCs were isolated by Ficoll-Histopaque density gradient centrifugation and then cryopreserved in liquid nitrogen vapor phase. This receptor was identified in a woman aged 40 to 55 in good health. Some clones in this sample may be carry-over from other donors' samples. Sequenced input: PBMCs. This receptor chain uses TRBV5-1 and TRBJ1-5, with the D segment identity uncertain. The CDR3 amino acid sequence is: CASSLAGNQPQHF. In nucleotides, the sequence is TGCGCCAGCAGCTTGGCCGGTAATCAGCCCCAGCATTTT. The CDR3, completed at both ends by the reference TRBV5-1 and TRBJ1-5 genes, gives the full variable domain KAGVTQTPRYLIKTRGQQVTLSCSPISGHRSVSWYQQTPGQGLQFLFEYFSETQRNKGNFPGRFSGRQFSNSRSEMNVSTLELGDSALYLCASSLAGNQPQHFGDGTRLSIL.